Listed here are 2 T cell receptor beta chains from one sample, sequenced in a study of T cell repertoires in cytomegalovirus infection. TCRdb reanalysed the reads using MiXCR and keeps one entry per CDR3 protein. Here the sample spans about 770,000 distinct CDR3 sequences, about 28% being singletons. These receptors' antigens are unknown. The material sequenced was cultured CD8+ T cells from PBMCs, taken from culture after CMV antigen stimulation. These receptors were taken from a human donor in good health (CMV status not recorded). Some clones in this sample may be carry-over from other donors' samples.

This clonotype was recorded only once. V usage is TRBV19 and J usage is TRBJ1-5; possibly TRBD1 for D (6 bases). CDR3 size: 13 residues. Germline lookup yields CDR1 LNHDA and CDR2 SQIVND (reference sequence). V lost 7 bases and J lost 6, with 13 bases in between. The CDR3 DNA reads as TGTGCCAGTAACAACAGGGTCCCTCAGCCCCAGCATTTT. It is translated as CASNNRVPQPQHF.

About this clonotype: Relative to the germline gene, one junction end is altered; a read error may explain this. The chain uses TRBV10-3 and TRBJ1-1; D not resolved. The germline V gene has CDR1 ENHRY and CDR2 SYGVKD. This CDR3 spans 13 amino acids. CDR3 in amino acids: CAISEVQNAEAFF. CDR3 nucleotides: TGTGCCATCAGTGAGGTCCAGAACGCTGAAGCTTTCTTT.